What follows are 22 T cell receptor beta chains derived from one specimen sequenced in a study of T cell responses to AZD1222 COVID-19 vaccine. Sequencing used immunoSEQ multiplex PCR; TCRdb keeps in-frame clones, though not all of them. The data hold roughly 150,000 clones, with 80% to 95% observed a single time. The sequences come from peripheral blood, collected on day 0 of AZD1222 vaccination. The source is an adult in good health.

The CDR3 reads CASSSRAQGYTEAFF. CDR3 bases: TGTGCCAGCAGCTCTCGGGCCCAAGGTTACACTGAAGCTTTCTTT. V usage is TRBV7-3 and J usage is TRBJ1-1, with D unclear. The CDR3 is made up of 15 amino acids. Germline V lookup: CDR1 SGHTA, CDR2 FQGTGA. Trimming removed 4 bases from V and 3 bases from J, with 15 bases in between. The whole variable domain, filled in from reference TRBV7-3 and TRBJ1-1, reads GAGVSQTPSNKVTEKGKYVELRCDPISGHTALYWYRQSLGQGPEFLIYFQGTGAADDSGLPNDRFFAVRPEGSVSTLKIQRTERGDSAVYLCASSSRAQGYTEAFFGQGTRLTVV.

The rearrangement uses TRBV19 and TRBJ2-1; no clear D. The CDR3 has 11 residues. Trimming removed 5 bases from V and 3 bases from J, with 2 bases in between. Germline lookup yields CDR1 LNHDA and CDR2 SQIVND (reference sequence). The CDR3 coding sequence is TGTGCCAGTAGTCACTACAATGAGCAGTTCTTC. This codes for CASSHYNEQFF.

The gene calls are TRBV29-1 and TRBJ2-3, with D unresolved. V lost 4 bases and J 2 bases, leaving 10 bases between the germline ends. Per the germline V gene, CDR1 is SQVTM and CDR2 is ANQGSEA. The CDR3 spans 13 residues. CDR3 in amino acids: CSVGTAHTDTQYF. For the CDR3, the DNA is TGCAGCGTTGGCACAGCTCACACAGATACGCAGTATTTT.

V is TRBV7-9 and J is TRBJ1-2; 8 bases map to TRBD1. The CDR3 runs 17 residues. Looked up from germline, CDR1 is SEHNR and CDR2 is FQNEAQ (reference sequence). The ends lost 1 base at V and 4 bases at J; junction bases unmatched: 11. CDR3 DNA: TGTGCCAGCAGCTTAGGATCAGGGGGCTTAAGTTCCTATGGCTACACCTTC. Its translation is CASSLGSGGLSSYGYTF.

The genes are TRBV5-1 and TRBJ2-7; D is perhaps TRBD1 (6 bases). The CDR3 length is 13 residues. Germline CDR1 reads SGHRS; CDR2 reads YFSETQ. V lost 4 bases and J lost 3, with 11 bases in between. CDR3 bases: TGCGCCAGCAGCCCGGACAGCCGCTACGAGCAGTACTTC. This gives the protein CASSPDSRYEQYF.

This clone was detected only once. V is TRBV5-4 and J is TRBJ2-3; tentative D call: TRBD1 (9 bases). Germline V gene sequence: CDR1 SGHNT, CDR2 YYREEE (reference sequence). V was trimmed by 4 bases and J by 7 bases, leaving 19 bases between them. The CDR3 is 15 amino acids. The CDR3 bases are TGTGCCAGCAGCCCGGGGGGGACAGGGAGATATACGCAGTATTTT. It encodes CASSPGGTGRYTQYF.

This rearrangement joins TRBV4-3 to TRBJ2-2; TRBD1 matches at 8 bases. The CDR3 totals 16 residues. The germline gives CDR1 LGHNA, CDR2 YSLEER. The V gene end was trimmed by 4 bases and the J gene end by 4 bases; junction bases not matched to a gene: 8. CDR3 residues: CASSRRSGGGTGELFF. As DNA, the CDR3 is TGCGCCAGCAGCCGCCGCTCAGGGGGCGGCACCGGGGAGCTGTTTTTT.

The chain employs TRBV6-5 and TRBJ1-5; possibly TRBD1 for D (5 bases). Trimming cost V 7 bases and J 2 bases, with 9 bases left between them. The CDR3 is 13 residues long. CDR1 is MNHEY, CDR2 SVGAGI, per germline. The CDR3 DNA reads TGTGCCAGCATGCGAGGGGGCAATCAGCCCCAGCATTTT. This sequence encodes CASMRGGNQPQHF.

V gene TRBV5-5 combines with J gene TRBJ2-6, with D tentatively TRBD1 or TRBD2 (5 bases each). This CDR3 comprises 16 residues. CDR1 is SGHKS and CDR2 is YYEKEE in the germline V gene (reference sequence). The V and J ends lost 2 bases and 0 bases respectively, with 9 bases between them. The CDR3 DNA sequence: TGTGCCAGCAGCTTTCCCGGGGCCTCTGGGGCCAACGTCCTGACTTTC. Its translation is CASSFPGASGANVLTF.

The rearrangement uses TRBV5-5 and TRBJ2-5, with D unclear. The V gene lost 4 bases and the J gene lost 4 bases, with 11 bases spanning the gap. The CDR3 is made up of 13 amino acids. Germline CDR1 reads SGHKS; CDR2 reads YYEKEE (reference sequence). The CDR3: CASSRSLAETQYF. Here the CDR3 DNA reads TGTGCCAGCAGCCGATCTCTGGCAGAGACCCAGTACTTC.

This chain uses TRBV30 with TRBJ2-7, with unresolved D. CDR3 length equals 12 residues. From germline, CDR1 is GTSNPN and CDR2 SVGIG (reference sequence). V dropped 1 base and J dropped 4 bases, with 8 bases sitting between them. The CDR3 nucleotides are TGTGCCTGGAGTGGGGCCAGATACGAGCAGTACTTC. Encoded protein: CAWSGARYEQYF.

The chain's CDR3 is CASSLAAPGQGPTGELFF. DNA of the CDR3: TGTGCCAGCAGCTTAGCCGCACCGGGACAGGGGCCCACCGGGGAGCTGTTTTTT. The chain has TRBV7-9 and TRBJ2-2; 10 bases align to TRBD1. This CDR3 has 18 residues. V dropped 0 bases and J dropped 4; count of bases not matched to a gene: 8. Germline V gene data show CDR1 as SEHNR and CDR2 as FQNEAQ (reference sequence).

The V gene is TRBV28, the J gene TRBJ1-2; TRBD1 matches at 7 bases. The CDR3 loop spans 13 amino acids. Germline V gene sequence: CDR1 MDHEN, CDR2 SYDVKM. The V segment lost 6 bases and the J segment 8 bases; nucleotides outside the gene matches: 9. CDR3 nucleotide sequence: TGTGCCAGCAGCGTTAGGGGGCTAGAAGGCTACACCTTC. Its translation: CASSVRGLEGYTF.

This sequence joins TRBV5-5 and TRBJ1-1; D remains ambiguous. Germline assignment: CDR1 SGHKS and CDR2 YYEKEE (reference sequence). Trimming cost V 4 bases and J 1 base, with 17 bases left between them. This CDR3 contains 16 residues. CDR3 sequence (DNA): TGTGCCAGCAGCCCCCGGCCCCGGTCCCAGAACACTGAAGCTTTCTTT. Its protein product is CASSPRPRSQNTEAFF.

CDR3 DNA sequence: TGTGCCACCAGCTCCCAGGGCAGCTATGGCTACACCTTC. Residues: CATSSQGSYGYTF. The rearrangement links TRBV19 to TRBJ1-2, with D possibly being TRBD1 (5 bases). Between the trimmed V and J ends, which lost 10 bases and 4 bases, there was a span of 16 bases. Germline CDR1 and CDR2: LNHDA and SQIVND (reference sequence). The CDR3 runs to 13 residues. The whole variable domain, remainder taken from reference TRBV19 and TRBJ1-2, is DGGITQSPKYLFRKEGQNVTLSCEQNLNHDAMYWYRQDPGQGLRLIYYSQIVNDFQKGDIAEGYSVSREKKESFPLTVTSAQKNPTAFYLCATSSQGSYGYTFGSGTRLTVV.

The genes are TRBV10-3 and TRBJ2-7, with 9 positions matching TRBD2. Germline values: CDR1 ENHRY, CDR2 SYGVKD. This CDR3 is 13 amino acids long. Germline trimming cut 8 bases from V and 3 bases from J; bases unmatched to any gene: 5. Here the CDR3 DNA reads TGTGCCATCTCGGGACTAGCAGACTACGAGCAGTACTTC. This translates into CAISGLADYEQYF.

The J gene is TRBJ2-7, the V gene TRBV9, with 10 nucleotides matching TRBD1. The CDR3 has 14 amino acids. Germline-derived CDR1 and CDR2 are SGDLS and YYNGEE. V was clipped by 3 bases and J by 6 bases; unmatched bases: 6. CDR3 DNA sequence: TGTGCCAGCAGCGGAGGGACAGGGGCATCCGAGCAGTACTTC. Residues: CASSGGTGASEQYF. The complete variable domain, with remaining parts taken from reference TRBV9 and TRBJ2-7, reads DSGVTQTPKHLITATGQRVTLRCSPRSGDLSVYWYQQSLDQGLQFLIQYYNGEERAKGNILERFSAQQFPDLHSELNLSSLELGDSALYFCASSGGTGASEQYFGPGTRLTVT.

CDR3 nucleotide sequence: TGTGCCAGCAGACCCGGGGATTCTGGGTACAATGAGCAGTTCTTC. Encoded protein: CASRPGDSGYNEQFF. The chain uses TRBV11-2 and TRBJ2-1, with D perhaps matching TRBD2 (5 bases). Germline CDR1 and CDR2: SGHAT and FQNNGV. The CDR3 totals 15 residues. V was shortened by 6 bases and J by 4 bases, with 16 bases between the two germline ends.

V usage is TRBV6-5 and J usage is TRBJ1-1, with D uncertain. Germline CDR1 is MNHEY and CDR2 is SVGAGI. This CDR3 contains 13 residues. V was cut by 8 bases and J by 4 bases, with 14 bases left in between. The CDR3 sequence: CASDAGLSTEAFF. The CDR3 DNA reads TGTGCCAGCGACGCAGGCCTGAGCACTGAAGCTTTCTTT.

The chain carries TRBV15 and TRBJ1-1; possible D gene TRBD1, 5 bases. Germline loops: CDR1 LNHNV, CDR2 YYDKDF (reference sequence). This CDR3 is 15 amino acids long. V lost 0 bases and J 4 bases, leaving 12 bases between the germline ends. CDR3 loop: CATSRDRAGITEAFF. The CDR3 DNA reads TGTGCCACCAGCAGAGATAGGGCAGGGATCACTGAAGCTTTCTTT.

The rearrangement joins TRBV5-4 to TRBJ1-1; a weak D match, TRBD1 (5 bases). The CDR3 length is 15 residues. Trimming stripped 0 bases from V and 0 bases from J, with 9 bases between. Germline-derived CDR1 and CDR2 are SGHNT and YYREEE (reference sequence). In DNA, the CDR3 is TGTGCCAGCAGCTTGGGGGGGGGTATGAACACTGAAGCTTTCTTT. As protein: CASSLGGGMNTEAFF.

The rearrangement links TRBV24-1 to TRBJ2-1, with TRBD2 matching over 10 bases. After removal of 3 bases from V and 7 bases from J, the junction contained 2 bases not matched to a gene. CDR1 KGHDR and CDR2 SFDVKD come from the germline V gene. This CDR3 contains 14 residues. The CDR3 DNA sequence: TGTGCCACCAGTGATGCGGGACTAGCGAATGAGCAGTTCTTC. Translated: CATSDAGLANEQFF.